What follows are 12 T cell receptor beta chains derived from one specimen sequenced in a study of shared clonotypes between healthy human individuals. The data were produced by immunoSEQ multiplex PCR, yet TCRdb's version contains in-frame clones alone and is incomplete. The table lists about 980,000 clones, 70% to 85% of them singletons. The specimen sequenced was memory CD4+ T cells sorted from blood. Subset here: CD45RA-negative fraction. Receptor source: a man aged 18 to 35 in good health.

The V call is TRBV5-1, the J call TRBJ2-5, with TRBD2 matching 14 bases. The CDR3 totals 17 residues. Germline V gives CDR1 SGHRS, CDR2 YFSETQ. Trimming removed 4 bases from V and 2 bases from J; junction bases left unmatched: 7. CDR3 coding DNA: TGCGCCAGCAGCATAGATGGGACTAGCGGGAGTCAAGAGACCCAGTACTTC. As protein: CASSIDGTSGSQETQYF.

The V and J genes are TRBV5-4 and TRBJ1-4; perhaps TRBD1 as D (5 bases). CDR3 length: 16 residues. Germline V lookup: CDR1 SGHNT, CDR2 YYREEE (reference sequence). V lost 4 bases, J lost 3 bases, and 16 bases lay in between. CDR3 region: CASSPESGRSNEKLFF. The CDR3 DNA is TGTGCCAGCAGCCCTGAATCAGGGCGATCTAATGAAAAACTGTTTTTT.

The chain uses TRBV27 and TRBJ2-5; no firm D call. There are 18 residues in the CDR3. Looked up from germline, CDR1 is MNHEY and CDR2 is SMNVEV (reference sequence). Trimming removed 2 bases at V and 5 bases at J, with 24 bases between. The CDR3 here is CASSLKPLSGRPRETQYF. The CDR3 bases are TGTGCCAGCAGTTTAAAACCTTTGAGTGGCCGTCCCCGGGAGACCCAGTACTTC.

This clone appeared a single time. The rearrangement links TRBV14 to TRBJ2-7; D is unresolved. The germline CDR1 and CDR2 sequences are SGHDN and FVKESK. CDR3 length: 14 residues. V gave up 1 base and J gave up 6 bases, with 13 bases separating them. CDR3 in DNA: TGTGCCAGCAGCCAAGGGAGTAGCTGGGGCGAGCAGTACTTC. As protein: CASSQGSSWGEQYF.

The chain couples TRBV25-1 to TRBJ2-1; 9 bases match TRBD2. The germline V gene has CDR1 MGHDK and CDR2 SYGVNS. The V segment lost 4 bases and the J segment 6 bases; nucleotides outside the gene matches: 7. This CDR3 comprises 15 residues. The CDR3 spells CASSGLGLASNEQFF. DNA of the CDR3: TGTGCCAGCAGTGGCTTGGGACTAGCTTCCAATGAGCAGTTCTTC.

This chain connects TRBV7-6 to TRBJ1-4; D not resolved. V was pared by 5 bases and J by 7 bases, with 20 bases between. The CDR3 spans 16 residues. Germline V lookup: CDR1 SGHVS, CDR2 FNYEAQ. In nucleotides, the CDR3 is TGTGCCAGCAGCCCCGACATTGGAGGGTGGGGTGAAAAACTGTTTTTT. It specifies CASSPDIGGWGEKLFF. The complete variable domain, with remaining parts taken from reference TRBV7-6 and TRBJ1-4, reads GAGVSQSPRYKVTKRGQDVALRCDPISGHVSLYWYRQALGQGPEFLTYFNYEAQQDKSGLPNDRFSAERPEGSISTLTIQRTEQRDSAMYRCASSPDIGGWGEKLFFGSGTQLSVL.

This clone was observed a handful of times. The chain is built from TRBV10-1 and TRBJ2-1, with 9 bases fitting TRBD2. With V trimmed by 11 bases and J by 0 bases, 5 bases remained unmatched. The CDR3 contains 14 residues. Germline CDR1 and CDR2: WNHNN and SYGVQD (reference sequence). The CDR3 is CAGSGLASYNEQFF. The CDR3 DNA reads TGCGCCGGGTCGGGACTAGCCTCCTACAATGAGCAGTTCTTC.

The gene calls are TRBV10-2 and TRBJ1-5, with 9 bases lining up with TRBD1. Germline V gives CDR1 WSHSY, CDR2 SAAADI. The ends lost 7 bases at V and 0 bases at J; junction bases unmatched: 10. The CDR3 covers 17 residues. The CDR3 sequence is CASNTRQGVGSNQPQHF. The CDR3, as DNA: TGCGCCAGCAATACGCGACAGGGGGTGGGTAGCAATCAGCCCCAGCATTTT.

For this clone: Other DNA sequences within the sample encode an identical CDR3. CDR3 amino acids: CASSPRGPNTGELFF. CDR3 coding DNA: TGCGCCAGCAGCCCCCGGGGGCCGAACACCGGGGAGCTGTTTTTT. The chain links TRBV5-1 to TRBJ2-2; D assignment may be TRBD1 or TRBD2 (6 bases each). The length of the CDR3 is 15 residues. Trimming shortened V by 4 bases and J by 0 bases, and 10 bases separated the two germline ends. Germline V gene sequence: CDR1 SGHRS, CDR2 YFSETQ. Together with reference TRBV5-1 and TRBJ2-2, the CDR3 gives the full variable domain: KAGVTQTPRYLIKTRGQQVTLSCSPISGHRSVSWYQQTPGQGLQFLFEYFSETQRNKGNFPGRFSGRQFSNSRSEMNVSTLELGDSALYLCASSPRGPNTGELFFGEGSRLTVL.

This chain connects TRBV14 to TRBJ2-5; D gene unclear. The V gene lost 1 base and the J gene lost 7 bases, with 10 bases spanning the gap. This CDR3 is 13 amino acids long. CDR1 is SGHDN and CDR2 is FVKESK in the germline V gene. In DNA form, the CDR3 reads TGTGCCAGCAGCCAAGGCATAGCCGGGACCCAGTACTTC. Protein sequence: CASSQGIAGTQYF.

The J gene is TRBJ2-7, the V gene TRBV7-6, with 11 bases fitting TRBD2. CDR1 and CDR2 (germline): SGHVS, FNYEAQ. There are 17 residues in the CDR3. With 1 base clipped from V and 0 bases from J, the junction kept 5 bases outside the gene matches. This CDR3 reads CASSLVPGLADSYEQYF. The CDR3 DNA is TGTGCCAGCAGCTTAGTGCCGGGACTAGCGGACTCCTACGAGCAGTACTTC.

The CDR3 region has the DNA TGTGCCAGCAGCTTGGAGGCAGGGAACTATGGCTACACCTTC. Its translation: CASSLEAGNYGYTF. The V and J genes are TRBV5-5 and TRBJ1-2, with D maybe TRBD1 (5 bases). There are 14 residues in the CDR3. V lost 0 bases and J 2 bases, leaving 8 bases between the germline ends. Per the germline V gene, CDR1 is SGHKS and CDR2 is YYEKEE (reference sequence).